Each of the 19 T cell receptor beta chains below was sequenced from the same sample in a study of T-cell memory formation after mild COVID-19. TCRdb redid the calling of the 5' RACE reads with MiXCR, one entry per CDR3 protein. The table shows more than 75,000 distinct CDR3 sequences, with about 23% occurring only once. The specimen sequenced was PBMCs or a T cell subset sorted from them (not recorded which). These receptors all come from a man aged 18-30 years who had mild COVID-19 (a few samples of this study predate the infection). Cell type and time point are not known.

The V and J genes are TRBV20-1 and TRBJ1-4; D not certain. Germline V gene sequence: CDR1 DFQATT, CDR2 SNEGSKA (reference sequence). The V and J ends lost 6 bases and 10 bases respectively, with 9 bases between them. This CDR3 contains 10 residues. The CDR3 loop is CSARGGKLFF. The CDR3 coding sequence is TGCAGTGCCCGGGGAGGAAAACTGTTTTTT.

V gene TRBV10-3 combines with J gene TRBJ1-1; 8 nucleotides match TRBD1. Germline CDR1 is ENHRY and CDR2 is SYGVKD. CDR3 length: 15 amino acids. J was trimmed by 1 base and V by 4 bases; bases with no gene match: 5. CDR3 loop: CAISALTGENTEAFF. The CDR3 DNA sequence: TGTGCCATCAGTGCCCTGACAGGGGAGAACACTGAAGCTTTCTTT.

This clonotype was detected a few times. V is TRBV5-6 and J is TRBJ2-1, with a possible D match to TRBD1 (6 bases). The ends were cut back, 4 bases at V and 3 bases at J, with 17 bases in the middle. Per germline, CDR1 SGHDT and CDR2 YYEEEE. CDR3 size: 16 residues. CDR3 coding DNA: TGTGCCAGCAGCACCTACGAGACAGGTCACTACAATGAGCAGTTCTTC. Its translation is CASSTYETGHYNEQFF.

This clonotype was counted a few times. V is TRBV12-3 or TRBV12-4 and J is TRBJ2-1; the D gene could be TRBD1 or TRBD2 (5 bases each). V lost 4 bases to trimming and J lost 9 bases, with 10 bases between them. The CDR3 is 12 amino acids. CDR3 sequence: CASSWGRGEQFF. In nucleotides, the CDR3 is TGTGCCAGCAGTTGGGGACGTGGTGAGCAGTTCTTC.

This clonotype turned up a few times. The chain couples TRBV12-3 or TRBV12-4 to TRBJ2-3; 9 positions agree with TRBD1. The junction had 7 bases not matched to a gene; V was cut back by 6 bases and J by 3 bases. The CDR3 covers 15 residues. CDR3 loop: CASRYRDRETDTQYF. The CDR3, as DNA: TGTGCCAGCAGATACCGGGACAGGGAGACAGATACGCAGTATTTT.

The V gene is TRBV12-3 or TRBV12-4, the J gene TRBJ2-3, with 7 bases matching TRBD1. The CDR3 spans 15 residues. V shed 2 bases, J shed 2 bases, and the junction held 4 bases outside the gene matches. The CDR3 here is CASSLLDRITDTQYF. The CDR3, as DNA: TGTGCCAGCAGTTTACTGGACAGGATCACAGATACGCAGTATTTT.

The chain uses TRBV12-3 or TRBV12-4 and TRBJ2-7; D unresolved. The V end was cut by 1 base, the J end by 6 bases, with 7 bases between. The CDR3 sequence is 12 residues long. This CDR3 reads CASSLGGGEQYV. Written as DNA, the CDR3 is TGTGCCAGCAGTTTAGGAGGCGGCGAGCAGTACGTC.

This clonotype occurred a few times. The CDR3 DNA follows: TGTGCCAGCAGTTATCCGACGGGGGTGCACAATGAGCAGTTCTTC. This translates into CASSYPTGVHNEQFF. J is TRBJ2-1 and V is TRBV12-3 or TRBV12-4; D is perhaps TRBD2 (6 bases). V lost 4 bases, J lost 5 bases, and 15 bases lay in between. The CDR3 runs 15 residues.

This chain uses TRBV11-2 with TRBJ2-1; possibly TRBD1 or TRBD2 for D (5 bases each). The CDR3 extends over 15 amino acids. V was trimmed by 0 bases and J by 2 bases, leaving 8 bases between them. Germline CDR1 and CDR2: SGHAT and FQNNGV. CDR3 sequence reads: CASSLDLGPYNEQFF. The CDR3 DNA follows: TGTGCCAGCAGCTTAGATCTGGGACCCTACAATGAGCAGTTCTTC.

This clonotype was observed a few times. The chain couples TRBV6-5 to TRBJ2-1; tentatively, D is TRBD2 (6 bases). In germline, CDR1 is MNHEY, CDR2 SVGAGI. This CDR3 is 14 amino acids long. The V and J ends lost 0 bases and 6 bases respectively, with 9 bases between them. The CDR3 nucleotides are TGTGCCAGCAGTTACTCGGGGGGTACCAATGAGCAGTTCTTC. It is translated as CASSYSGGTNEQFF.

The V and J genes are TRBV7-9 and TRBJ1-5, with D unclear. Per germline, CDR1 SEHNR and CDR2 FQNEAQ (reference sequence). With 1 base removed from V and 3 bases from J, the gap between germline ends came to 7 bases. This CDR3 comprises 14 residues. CDR3 coding DNA: TGTGCCAGCAGCTTAGGAGGGCACAATCAGCCCCAGCATTTT. Translated: CASSLGGHNQPQHF.

This clonotype was picked up a small number of times. The chain uses TRBV29-1 and TRBJ1-2; possible D gene TRBD1, 6 bases. The CDR3 runs to 11 residues. From germline, CDR1 is SQVTM and CDR2 ANQGSEA. The V and J ends lost 4 bases and 4 bases respectively, with 7 bases between them. CDR3 DNA sequence: TGCAGCGTTGCACAGGGCTATGGCTACACCTTC. Translating gives CSVAQGYGYTF.

The chain uses TRBV12-3 or TRBV12-4 and TRBJ1-4, with TRBD1 identical over 7 bases. V lost 7 bases to trimming and J lost 1 base; unmatched junction nucleotides: 15. CDR3 length: 18 residues. The CDR3 bases are TGTGCCAGCACTCCCGGGGGGGGGAGGGGGCTAACTAATGAAAAACTGTTTTTT. Amino acids: CASTPGGGRGLTNEKLFF.

CDR3 nucleotide sequence: TGTGCCAGCAGTGGAGCGGGGTACCCAGGCCAACTCCAAGAGACCCAGTACTTC. As protein: CASSGAGYPGQLQETQYF. This chain connects TRBV28 to TRBJ2-5, with 7 nucleotides matching TRBD2. Trimming cost V 5 bases and J 1 base; bases outside gene matches: 16. CDR1 MDHEN and CDR2 SYDVKM come from the germline V gene. This CDR3 is built from 18 residues.

This clonotype has more than one count but fewer than ten. The junction departs from the called germline gene at one end, perhaps through a read error. In DNA, the CDR3 is TGTGCCAGCAGTATATCTAGCGGGTCTTCCTACGAGCAGTACTTC. This sequence encodes CASSISSGSSYEQYF. The chain couples TRBV27 to TRBJ2-7; 8 bases line up with TRBD2. This CDR3 spans 15 amino acids. The germline V gene has CDR1 MNHEY and CDR2 SMNVEV (reference sequence).

The chain is built from TRBV25-1 and TRBJ2-7; 8 positions match TRBD2. This CDR3 spans 13 amino acids. Germline CDR1 and CDR2: MGHDK and SYGVNS. After removal of 3 bases from V and 3 bases from J, the junction contained 1 base not matched to a gene. The CDR3 spells CASSDAGGYEQYF. CDR3 coding DNA: TGTGCCAGCAGTGACGCGGGGGGCTACGAGCAGTACTTC.

This chain joins TRBV11-2 and TRBJ1-1, with TRBD1 matching over 8 bases. The V gene's germline CDR1 is SGHAT and CDR2 FQNNGV. Trimming at V came to 4 bases and at J to 6 bases, leaving 7 bases not matched to a gene. CDR3 length: 14 residues. CDR3 coding DNA: TGTGCCAGCAGCTCAGGACAGGGAAGAGCTGAAGCTTTCTTT. Translation: CASSSGQGRAEAFF. The entire variable domain, with the rest obtained from reference TRBV11-2 and TRBJ1-1, is as follows: EAGVAQSPRYKIIEKRQSVAFWCNPISGHATLYWYQQILGQGPKLLIQFQNNGVVDDSQLPKDRFSAERLKGVDSTLKIQPAKLEDSAVYLCASSSGQGRAEAFFGQGTRLTVV.

The chain combines TRBV2 with TRBJ2-5; maybe TRBD2 (5 bases). Germline-derived CDR1 and CDR2 are SNHLY and FYNNEI. V was trimmed by 6 bases and J by 4 bases, leaving 21 bases between them. The CDR3 runs 16 residues. CDR3 bases: TGTGCCAGCAGGACTACAGACCTAGCAGGTCGAGAGACCCAGTACTTC. Its translation: CASRTTDLAGRETQYF.

The chain carries TRBV5-1 and TRBJ2-2; the D is unclear. Trimming left V 3 bases short and J 6 bases short, with 6 bases between. The CDR3 covers 12 residues. CDR1 is SGHRS, CDR2 YFSETQ, per germline. Here the CDR3 DNA reads TGCGCCAGCAGCTCCGGGTCCGGGGAGCTGTTTTTT. This gives the protein CASSSGSGELFF. Together with reference TRBV5-1 and TRBJ2-2, the CDR3 gives the full variable domain: KAGVTQTPRYLIKTRGQQVTLSCSPISGHRSVSWYQQTPGQGLQFLFEYFSETQRNKGNFPGRFSGRQFSNSRSEMNVSTLELGDSALYLCASSSGSGELFFGEGSRLTVL.